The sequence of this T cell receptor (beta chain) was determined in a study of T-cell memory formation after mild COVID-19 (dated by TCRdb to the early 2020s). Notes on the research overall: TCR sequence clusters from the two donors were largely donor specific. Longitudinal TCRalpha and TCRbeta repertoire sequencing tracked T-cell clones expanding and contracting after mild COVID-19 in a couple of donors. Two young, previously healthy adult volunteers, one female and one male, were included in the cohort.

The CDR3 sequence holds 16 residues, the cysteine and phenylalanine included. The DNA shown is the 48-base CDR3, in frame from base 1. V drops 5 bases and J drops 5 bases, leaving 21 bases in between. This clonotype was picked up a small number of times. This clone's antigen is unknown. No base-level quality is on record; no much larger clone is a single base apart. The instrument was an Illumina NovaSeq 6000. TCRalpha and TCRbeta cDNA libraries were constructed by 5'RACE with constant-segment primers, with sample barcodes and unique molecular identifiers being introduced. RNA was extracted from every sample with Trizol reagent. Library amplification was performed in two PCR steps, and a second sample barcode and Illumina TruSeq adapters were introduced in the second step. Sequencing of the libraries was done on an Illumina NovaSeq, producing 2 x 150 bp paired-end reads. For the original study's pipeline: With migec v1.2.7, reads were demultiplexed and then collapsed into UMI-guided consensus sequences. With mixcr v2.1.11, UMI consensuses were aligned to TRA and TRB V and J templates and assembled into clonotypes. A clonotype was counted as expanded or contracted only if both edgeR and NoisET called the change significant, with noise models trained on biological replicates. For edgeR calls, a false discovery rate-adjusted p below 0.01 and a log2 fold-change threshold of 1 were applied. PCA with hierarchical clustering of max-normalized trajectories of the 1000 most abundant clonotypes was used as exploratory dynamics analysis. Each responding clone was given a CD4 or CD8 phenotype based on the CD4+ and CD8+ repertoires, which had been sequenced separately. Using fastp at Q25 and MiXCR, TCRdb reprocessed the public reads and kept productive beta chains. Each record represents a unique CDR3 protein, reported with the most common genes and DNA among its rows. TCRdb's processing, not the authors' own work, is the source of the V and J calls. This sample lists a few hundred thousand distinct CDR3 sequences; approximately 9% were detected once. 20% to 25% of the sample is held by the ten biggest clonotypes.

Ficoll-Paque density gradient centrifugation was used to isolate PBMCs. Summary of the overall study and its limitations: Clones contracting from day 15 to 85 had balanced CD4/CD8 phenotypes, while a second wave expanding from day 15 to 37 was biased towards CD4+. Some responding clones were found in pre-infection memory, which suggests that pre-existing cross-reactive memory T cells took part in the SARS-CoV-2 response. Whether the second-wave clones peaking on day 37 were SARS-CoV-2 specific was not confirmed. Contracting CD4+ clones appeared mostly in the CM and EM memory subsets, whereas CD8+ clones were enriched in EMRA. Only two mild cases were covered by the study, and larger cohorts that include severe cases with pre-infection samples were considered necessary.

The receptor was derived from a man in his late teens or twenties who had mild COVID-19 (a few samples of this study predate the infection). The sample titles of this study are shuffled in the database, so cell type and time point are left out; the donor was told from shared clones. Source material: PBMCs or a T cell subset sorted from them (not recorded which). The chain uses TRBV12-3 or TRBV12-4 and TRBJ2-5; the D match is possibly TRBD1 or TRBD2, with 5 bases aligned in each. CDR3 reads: CASSPPSGRRVETQYF. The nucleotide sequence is TGTGCCAGCAGTCCCCCCTCGGGACGTAGGGTGGAGACCCAGTACTTC.